The T cell receptor beta chain under discussion was sequenced for a study of T cell responses to AZD1222 COVID-19 vaccine (TCRdb year 2021). Background on the whole study: AZD1222 recipients whose second dose came at about 4 weeks and those whose second dose came at about 12 weeks were combined into one group, since spike-specific TCR depth and breadth did not differ between the two schedules. Trial participants were enrolled by age into 18-55, 56-69 and 70-plus year subgroups, with around 140, 26 and 57 TCR-sequenced participants respectively. TCR sequencing covered 230 to 250 trial participants: 207 given two doses of AZD1222 and some 25 given two doses of MenACWY control vaccine.

The germline V gene sets CDR1 to LGHNA and CDR2 to YNFKEQ. Taken from cysteine to phenylalanine, the CDR3 has 18 residues. Only CDR3 DNA is held: 54 bases, read in frame from base 1. Trimming takes 1 base off V and 5 bases off J; junction bases not matched to a gene: 10. This specimen's time point label, interpreted: baseline before first vaccination. Vaccinee samples were obtained from the UK trials COV001 and COV002, which included a single-blind randomized controlled phase 2/3 trial of AZD1222 (ChAdOx1 nCoV-19) in healthy adults. Trial participant PBMC samples were collected at day 0 and day 28 after the second dose for TCRbeta chain sequencing. Details on this clone: Its cognate antigen has yet to be identified. Base qualities are not at hand, and no much larger clone is one base apart.

Study-wide conclusions, independent of this receptor: Conclusions about previously exposed vaccinees are limited, since just six or seven AZD1222 recipients were seropositive for SARS-CoV-2 at baseline. Most participants were white British and females outnumbered males, and the authors suggested that clonal diversity may have been underestimated. Because no samples from the day 14 peak response were available, repertoires could be characterized only after the peak T cell response. Spike-specific TCR breadth and depth rose significantly after two AZD1222 doses compared with day 0 and with MenACWY recipients. The whole spike protein was spanned by vaccine-associated CD4 TCRs, and dominant responses were seen in regions 160-218 and 743-854. The 56-69-year group was small, and its depth increase did not reach significance, likely because of low power. Reportedly, close to half of the unique spike-specific TCRs recognized epitopes lying outside the regions that are mutated in the B.1.351 and B.1.1.7 variants.

The CDR3 regions of human TCRbeta chains were subjected to immunosequencing. On the authors' methods: Repertoire TCRs were checked for matches against a reference library of SARS-CoV-2-specific TCRs that had been generated using the MIRA antigen-specificity platform. Breadth was defined as the fraction of unique TCRs that were SARS-CoV-2-associated, and depth was defined as the fraction of total T cells that were SARS-CoV-2-associated. Using the MIRA data, each spike-specific TCR was assigned both to the spike region to which the TCR was reactive and to a CD4 or CD8 class. Log10-transformed breadth and depth values were compared by one-way ANOVA with Sidak's multiple comparisons tests. TCRdb took this table from immuneACCESS and kept in-frame rearrangements with V and J called. Such tables lack part of the clones; where checked against another copy, unresolved V genes explain under half of the gap, and the rest is unexplained. V, J and clone size are taken as reported in that table, and D and trimming were inferred from the DNA itself. This sample comprises around 95,000 clones, around 87% of them detected only once. About 2.9% of the sample is held by the ten biggest clonotypes.

The sequenced sample was peripheral blood, obtained on day 0 of AZD1222 vaccination. The sequence links TRBV4-2 to TRBJ2-3; 12 nucleotides in the junction match TRBD2. The sequence came from an adult in good health. For the CDR3, the sequence is CASSQGSSSGRAGDTQYF. The DNA reads TGTGCCAGCAGCCAAGGGTCATCTAGCGGGAGGGCCGGAGATACGCAGTATTTT.